This T cell receptor (beta chain) was observed in a study of T cell responses to AZD1222 COVID-19 vaccine. In regard to this clone: No antigen is known for it.

The germline V gene encodes CDR1 MNHEY and CDR2 SMNVEV (reference sequence). Trimming took off 7 bases at V and 9 bases at J, with 13 bases between the two ends. CDR3 size: 11 residues. Produced via immunoSEQ multiplex PCR; TCRdb's table is partial and in-frame only. Of 130,000 to 150,000 clones in the sample, 85% to 95% were seen once. Study-level results: Only a handful of AZD1222 recipients, more than five in all, had baseline seropositivity.

This chain connects TRBV27 to TRBJ2-7; D may be TRBD2 (5 bases). The sequence was collected from an adult who had recovered from COVID-19. This specimen consisted of peripheral blood, obtained after recovery from COVID-19. The DNA for the CDR3 is TGTGCCAGCATATACGGGGAAAGGCAGTACTTC. It codes for CASIYGERQYF.